This T cell receptor beta chain was sequenced during a study of cytomegalovirus exposure and HLA in healthy donors. Study information: Early release data held 75 million to 90 million unique TCRs from HLA-typed donors. Study-wide results and limits: The analysis excluded some indistinguishable V segments, including TRBV6-2 and TRBV6-3.

A note on this clone: What it binds is not known.

Losses at the gene ends were 0 bases for V and 4 bases for J; bases not matched to a gene: 7. Germline V lookup: CDR1 SGDLS, CDR2 YYNGEE. This CDR3 spans 15 amino acids. The PCR had 60 Vbeta and 13 Jbeta primers. Only in-frame clones appear in the TCRdb table, and some are missing; sequencing was by immunoSEQ multiplex PCR. The repertoire holds 150,000 to 170,000 clones, with more than 75% as singletons. The sequencing sample was made of PBMCs. This receptor was obtained from a man younger than 40 in good health and CMV-seropositive. This chain connects TRBV9 to TRBJ2-7, with 7 bases aligning to TRBD1. CDR3 sequence: CASSVGQGGFYEQYF. The CDR3 DNA is TGTGCCAGCAGCGTAGGACAGGGTGGCTTTTACGAGCAGTACTTC.